The clone carrying this T cell receptor (beta chain) was counted a single time. Its antigen remains unidentified. These data come from a study of a mutant IDH1 vaccine in newly diagnosed glioma. Study summary: With temozolomide cycles, or 4-6 weeks after radiotherapy alone, vaccination was started. Visit V13 took place at week 47, and visit V12 happened at week 35.

Profiled with immunoSEQ multiplex PCR; TCRdb holds only in-frame clones, not every one. The repertoire holds fewer than 90,000 clones, with around 82% as singletons. Regarding time point: week 35, safety follow-up. The content of each vaccine dose was 300 ug of mutant IDH1 20-mer peptide, and topical imiquimod accompanied it. Eight vaccine injections were given to patients in weeks 1, 3, 5, 7, 11, 15, 19 and 23. The CDR3 covers 12 residues. V was shortened by 2 bases and J by 7 bases, with 8 bases between the two germline ends. CDR1 is KGHSH, CDR2 LQKENI, per germline. This clonotype was obtained from a man in his late teens or twenties with glioma. The chain is built from TRBV18 and TRBJ1-2, with TRBD1 as a possible D gene (5 bases). Sequencing used PBMCs, obtained from a glioma patient whose treatment included an IDH1 peptide vaccine. The DNA of the CDR3 is TGTGCCAGCTCACCAGACAGTGTTGGCTACACCTTC. Translated: CASSPDSVGYTF. Full variable domain (outside the CDR3, taken from reference TRBV18 and TRBJ1-2): NAGVMQNPRHLVRRRGQEARLRCSPMKGHSHVYWYRQLPEEGLKFMVYLQKENIIDESGMPKERFSAEFPKEGPSILRIQQVVRGDSAAYFCASSPDSVGYTFGSGTRLTVV.